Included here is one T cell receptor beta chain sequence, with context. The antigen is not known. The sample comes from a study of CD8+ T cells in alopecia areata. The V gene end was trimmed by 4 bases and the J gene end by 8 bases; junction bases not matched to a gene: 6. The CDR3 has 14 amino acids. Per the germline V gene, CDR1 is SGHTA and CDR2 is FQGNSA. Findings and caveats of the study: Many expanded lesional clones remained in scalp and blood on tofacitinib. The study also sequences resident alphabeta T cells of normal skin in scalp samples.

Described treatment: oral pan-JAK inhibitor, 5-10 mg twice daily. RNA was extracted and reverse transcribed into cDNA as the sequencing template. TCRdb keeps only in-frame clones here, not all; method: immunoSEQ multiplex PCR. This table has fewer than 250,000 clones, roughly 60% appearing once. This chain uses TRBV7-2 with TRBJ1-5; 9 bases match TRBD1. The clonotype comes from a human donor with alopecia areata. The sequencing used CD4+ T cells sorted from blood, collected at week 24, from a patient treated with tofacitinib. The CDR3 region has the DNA TGTGCCAGCAGCTCCGGACAGGGGATCGAGCCCCAGCATTTT. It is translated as CASSSGQGIEPQHF.